This entry lists 5 T cell receptor beta chains sequenced from one sample in a study of cytomegalovirus exposure and HLA in healthy donors. Primers: 60 Vbeta forward and 13 Jbeta reverse. Sequencing used immunoSEQ multiplex PCR; TCRdb keeps in-frame clones, though not all of them. Among 150,000 to 200,000 clones, about 72% were seen once, and the ten largest hold less than 1.6%. Sequencing was done on a sample of PBMCs. All receptors derive from a girl aged 10-17 years in good health and CMV-seronegative.

The chain carries TRBV2 and TRBJ1-4, with TRBD1 matching 8 bases. The germline V gene encodes CDR1 SNHLY and CDR2 FYNNEI. The CDR3 totals 15 residues. J lost 8 bases, V lost 0 bases, and 5 bases had no gene match. The CDR3 nucleotides read TGTGCCAGCAGTGAAGCATTGACAGGGGTAGAAAAACTGTTTTTT. It codes for CASSEALTGVEKLFF.

The V and J genes are TRBV11-2 and TRBJ1-5; D might be TRBD1 (6 bases). This CDR3 contains 14 residues. V was cut by 5 bases and J by 0 bases, with 8 bases left in between. Germline V lookup: CDR1 SGHAT, CDR2 FQNNGV. The CDR3 DNA reads as TGTGCCAGCAGCCAGGACAGTAGCAATCAGCCCCAGCATTTT. Its protein product is CASSQDSSNQPQHF.

This chain uses TRBV5-1 with TRBJ2-7, with D possibly matching TRBD2 (6 bases). Germline loops: CDR1 SGHRS, CDR2 YFSETQ. The CDR3 length is 13 residues. Trimming cost V 8 bases and J 5 bases, with 17 bases left between them. CDR3 DNA: TGCGCCAGTGCAAGGACCGGCGGGGACGAGCAGTACTTC. Translating gives CASARTGGDEQYF. Complete variable domain (other parts from reference TRBV5-1 and TRBJ2-7): KAGVTQTPRYLIKTRGQQVTLSCSPISGHRSVSWYQQTPGQGLQFLFEYFSETQRNKGNFPGRFSGRQFSNSRSEMNVSTLELGDSALYLCASARTGGDEQYFGPGTRLTVT.

This clone was picked up a small number of times. The chain carries TRBV30 and TRBJ2-1; 9 bases are shared with TRBD1. The CDR3 runs 15 residues. CDR1 and CDR2 from the germline V gene are GTSNPN and SVGIG (reference sequence). V lost 3 bases, J lost 6 bases, and 9 bases stayed unmatched. DNA for the CDR3: TGTGCCTGGAGCCTCCGGGACAGGGATAGCAATGAGCAGTTCTTC. Protein sequence: CAWSLRDRDSNEQFF.

This clone was detected once. The genes are TRBV9 and TRBJ2-1, with 11 positions matching TRBD2. V trimming: 4 bases; J trimming: 0 bases; junction bases outside the gene matches: 3. The CDR3 is made up of 16 amino acids. CDR1 is SGDLS and CDR2 is YYNGEE in the germline V gene. This CDR3 is CASSSSGGSSYNEQFF. In DNA, the CDR3 is TGTGCCAGCAGCTCTAGCGGGGGGAGCTCCTACAATGAGCAGTTCTTC.